What follows are 27 T cell receptor beta chains derived from one specimen sequenced in a study of Tregs in tolerant kidney transplant recipients. Clones were sequenced by immunoSEQ multiplex PCR, and TCRdb holds only the in-frame ones, with some missing. In the table there are about 81,000 clones, roughly 91% of which are singletons. Mixed chimerism was transient after nonmyeloablative marrow transplants from related graft donors. Sequences were derived from CD4+ T cells from blood (PBMCs), sampled 24 months after the transplant. The receptors stem from a human patient who received a combined kidney and bone marrow transplant. A share of the T cells may be of graft donor origin.

The chain uses TRBV18 and TRBJ1-1; D is uncertain. V was pared by 3 bases and J by 3 bases, with 14 bases between. In germline, CDR1 is KGHSH, CDR2 LQKENI. CDR3 length: 15 residues. The CDR3: CASSPQVEWDTEAFF. Here the CDR3 DNA reads TGTGCCAGCTCACCGCAGGTCGAGTGGGACACTGAAGCTTTCTTT.

The chain has TRBV4-3 and TRBJ2-7, with 10 bases lining up with TRBD2. The CDR3 spans 17 residues. Per germline, CDR1 LGHNA and CDR2 YSLEER. Unmatched junction bases numbered 7, after V lost 0 bases and J lost 2 bases. CDR3 amino acids: CASSQEVSGRAPYEQYF. In DNA, the CDR3 is TGCGCCAGCAGCCAAGAGGTCAGCGGGAGGGCCCCCTACGAGCAGTACTTC.

The chain joins TRBV4-2 to TRBJ2-2, with a possible D match to TRBD2 (5 bases). V lost 0 bases to trimming and J lost 4 bases, with 15 bases between them. CDR3 length: 17 amino acids. Germline loops: CDR1 LGHNA, CDR2 YNFKEQ. CDR3 sequence (DNA): TGTGCCAGCAGCCAAGATGGGGTGGGGAGAGGCACCGGGGAGCTGTTTTTT. Its protein is CASSQDGVGRGTGELFF.

The chain recombines TRBV7-9 with TRBJ2-3; no definite D call. Trimming took 3 bases from V and 5 from J, leaving 6 bases between them. The CDR3 consists of 12 residues. CDR1 is SEHNR, CDR2 FQNEAQ, per germline (reference sequence). CDR3 bases: TGTGCCAGCAGCTTTGGAGTAGATACGCAGTATTTT. Amino acid sequence: CASSFGVDTQYF.

The J gene is TRBJ2-2, the V gene TRBV4-3; D might be TRBD2 (6 bases). The germline V gene encodes CDR1 LGHNA and CDR2 YSLEER. There are 15 residues in the CDR3. V dropped 8 bases and J dropped 4 bases, with 17 bases sitting between them. The CDR3 reads CASGPTLGGTGELFF. The DNA of the CDR3 is TGCGCCAGCGGGCCTACCCTGGGGGGCACCGGGGAGCTGTTTTTT.

V is TRBV18 and J is TRBJ2-3, with D possibly being TRBD1 (5 bases). Germline lookup yields CDR1 KGHSH and CDR2 LQKENI. The CDR3 covers 19 residues. V gave up 3 bases and J gave up 3 bases, with 25 bases separating them. CDR3 DNA sequence: TGTGCCAGCTCACCTCCCGGACATCGAGATGCCTTATCGACAGATACGCAGTATTTT. Its translation: CASSPPGHRDALSTDTQYF.

The V gene is TRBV4-2, the J gene TRBJ1-5, with 7 positions matching TRBD1. In germline, CDR1 is LGHNA, CDR2 YNFKEQ. J gave up 6 bases and V 2 bases, and 10 bases lay outside the gene matches. The CDR3 is 16 amino acids. CDR3 sequence (DNA): TGTGCCAGCAGCCAAACCAGGGACAGCGGGGGTCAGCCCCAGCATTTT. It is translated as CASSQTRDSGGQPQHF.

This clone occurred a few times. The J gene is TRBJ1-4, the V gene TRBV30, with D perhaps matching TRBD1 (6 bases). Germline-derived CDR1 and CDR2 are GTSNPN and SVGIG (reference sequence). Trimming removed 6 bases at V and 8 bases at J, with 19 bases between. The CDR3 sequence is 14 residues long. The CDR3 reads CACAVVTGSEKLFF. As DNA, the CDR3 is TGTGCCTGTGCGGTCGTAACAGGGAGCGAAAAACTGTTTTTT.

This clone was counted only a few times. The chain combines TRBV20-1 with TRBJ1-1; possibly TRBD1 for D (5 bases). V lost 3 bases and J lost 6, with 8 bases in between. The germline V gene encodes CDR1 DFQATT and CDR2 SNEGSKA (reference sequence). The CDR3 length is 11 residues. CDR3 sequence: CSASPGAEAFF. The CDR3 DNA follows: TGCAGTGCTAGCCCGGGGGCTGAAGCTTTCTTT.

V and J are TRBV11-3 and TRBJ2-2; maybe TRBD1 (5 bases). CDR3 length equals 14 residues. Germline CDR1 is SGHNT and CDR2 is YENEEA. V was clipped by 3 bases and J by 5 bases, with 10 bases between them. The CDR3, as DNA: TGTGCCAGCAGCTTCGACAGTTTGACCGGGGAGCTGTTTTTT. It codes for CASSFDSLTGELFF.

There are a few counts of this clone. J is TRBJ1-1 and V is TRBV5-4, with TRBD1 matching 9 bases. This CDR3 is built from 14 residues. The trim removed 4 bases at V and 3 bases at J, leaving 4 bases unmatched. Germline assignment: CDR1 SGHNT and CDR2 YYREEE (reference sequence). The CDR3 DNA is TGTGCCAGCAGCGGGGACAGGGTCTACACTGAAGCTTTCTTT. Amino acids: CASSGDRVYTEAFF.

The chain links TRBV19 to TRBJ1-2; the D gene is possibly TRBD1 (6 bases). Germline V gene lookup returns CDR1 LNHDA and CDR2 SQIVND (reference sequence). This CDR3 region has 15 residues. The V end lost 5 bases, the J end lost 1 base, and 14 bases lay between the germline ends. DNA for the CDR3: TGTGCCAGTAGTCCTGGGACACTGGATAACTATGGCTACACCTTC. Translated, it gives CASSPGTLDNYGYTF.

CDR3 sequence: CASPPRQGGQPQHF. In DNA form, the CDR3 reads TGTGCCAGCCCCCCAAGACAGGGCGGCCAGCCCCAGCATTTT. This chain connects TRBV25-1 to TRBJ1-5; 7 bases agree with TRBD1. Per germline, CDR1 MGHDK and CDR2 SYGVNS. This CDR3 contains 14 residues. V lost 8 bases to trimming and J lost 7 bases; unmatched junction nucleotides: 11.

The chain joins TRBV10-1 to TRBJ1-2; 12 bases agree with TRBD1. The CDR3 is 17 residues long. CDR1 WNHNN and CDR2 SYGVQD come from the germline V gene (reference sequence). Unmatched junction bases numbered 4, after V lost 0 bases and J lost 2 bases. CDR3 bases: TGCGCCAGCAGTGAGTCAGGGACAGGGGGCAAAAACTATGGCTACACCTTC. Amino acid sequence: CASSESGTGGKNYGYTF.

The V gene is TRBV6-1, the J gene TRBJ2-5; 11 positions agree with TRBD2. Germline CDR1 is MNHNS and CDR2 is SASEGT. The CDR3 sequence is 15 residues long. Trimming took 4 bases from V and 1 from J; bases not matched to a gene: 2. CDR3: CASSVLAGGQETQYF. The CDR3 coding sequence is TGTGCCAGCAGTGTGCTAGCGGGGGGCCAAGAGACCCAGTACTTC.

This clone came up once. The gene calls are TRBV19 and TRBJ1-2; weak D call: TRBD1 (5 bases). This CDR3 region has 14 residues. CDR1 and CDR2 (germline): LNHDA, SQIVND (reference sequence). V was trimmed by 7 bases and J by 8 bases, leaving 20 bases between them. The chain's CDR3 is CASIPTVRGWGYTF. CDR3 DNA: TGTGCCAGTATACCGACAGTCCGCGGTTGGGGCTACACCTTC. The entire variable domain, with the rest obtained from reference TRBV19 and TRBJ1-2, is as follows: DGGITQSPKYLFRKEGQNVTLSCEQNLNHDAMYWYRQDPGQGLRLIYYSQIVNDFQKGDIAEGYSVSREKKESFPLTVTSAQKNPTAFYLCASIPTVRGWGYTFGSGTRLTVV.

The genes are TRBV5-8 and TRBJ2-4, with D perhaps TRBD1 (5 bases). CDR1 SGHTS and CDR2 YDEGEE come from the germline V gene. CDR3 length: 13 amino acids. Trimming cost V 0 bases and J 6 bases, with 7 bases left between them. This CDR3 is CASSLGQGNIQYF. The CDR3 bases are TGTGCCAGCAGCTTGGGCCAGGGAAACATTCAGTACTTC.

V and J are TRBV30 and TRBJ1-4; TRBD1 might be the D (6 bases). The CDR3 consists of 15 residues. The germline V gene has CDR1 GTSNPN and CDR2 SVGIG (reference sequence). V was cut by 3 bases and J by 7 bases, with 18 bases left in between. CDR3 loop: CAWSPRGVLSEKLFF. CDR3 coding DNA: TGTGCCTGGAGCCCCAGGGGCGTGTTGAGTGAAAAACTGTTTTTT.

This sequence joins TRBV7-7 and TRBJ1-4, with TRBD1 identical over 8 bases. Germline lookup yields CDR1 SSHAT and CDR2 FNYEAQ (reference sequence). The CDR3 has 14 amino acids. J was trimmed by 5 bases and V by 5 bases; bases with no gene match: 4. In DNA, the CDR3 is TGTGCCAGCAGCCGACAGGGGAGAAATGAAAAACTGTTTTTT. Translating gives CASSRQGRNEKLFF.

As DNA, the CDR3 is TGTGCCAGCTCACCCCCTTCGAACACCGGGGAGCTGTTTTTT. This sequence encodes CASSPPSNTGELFF. The V and J genes are TRBV18 and TRBJ2-2; D is ambiguous. Trimming took 3 bases from V and 0 from J, leaving 5 bases between them. The CDR3 runs 14 residues. Germline V gives CDR1 KGHSH, CDR2 LQKENI.

The chain carries TRBV18 and TRBJ2-5, with TRBD1 matching 10 bases. The last part of the DNA fits TRBJ2-7 better; the J call may be wrong. The CDR3 covers 17 residues. CDR1 and CDR2 (germline): KGHSH, LQKENI. The CDR3 region is CASSPLGPGQGSGEQYF. For the CDR3, the DNA is TGTGCCAGCTCACCACTTGGTCCGGGACAGGGGTCTGGCGAGCAGTACTTC.

V and J are TRBV15 and TRBJ2-4; 11 nucleotides align to TRBD2. Germline loops: CDR1 LNHNV, CDR2 YYDKDF (reference sequence). Trimming at V came to 2 bases and at J to 8 bases, leaving 5 bases not matched to a gene. This CDR3 region has 15 residues. The CDR3 sequence: CATSRRSGRAYIQYF. DNA for the CDR3: TGTGCCACCAGCAGACGTAGCGGGAGGGCATACATTCAGTACTTC. The full variable domain, completed using reference TRBV15 and TRBJ2-4, is DAMVIQNPRYQVTQFGKPVTLSCSQTLNHNVMYWYQQKSSQAPKLLFHYYDKDFNNEADTPDNFQSRRPNTSFCFLDIRSPGLGDTAMYLCATSRRSGRAYIQYFGAGTRLSVL.

J is TRBJ2-1 and V is TRBV11-3, with D tentatively TRBD2 (6 bases). Trimming removed 1 base at V and 7 bases at J, with 8 bases between. The germline CDR1 and CDR2 sequences are SGHNT and YENEEA. CDR3 size: 13 residues. The CDR3 sequence: CASSLVAVNEQFF. In DNA, the CDR3 is TGTGCCAGCAGCTTAGTAGCGGTAAATGAGCAGTTCTTC.

V gene TRBV5-5 combines with J gene TRBJ1-6; the D is unclear. Trimming removed 1 base from V and 0 bases from J, with 5 bases in between. This CDR3 is 15 amino acids long. Germline V CDR1 and CDR2: SGHKS, YYEKEE (reference sequence). The CDR3 sequence is CASSLPSSYNSPLHF. CDR3 nucleotides: TGTGCCAGCAGCTTGCCGAGCTCCTATAATTCACCCCTCCACTTT.

The CDR3 sequence: CASRPFRNPITYEQYF. The CDR3 nucleotides read TGTGCCAGCAGACCGTTCAGGAATCCCATAACCTACGAGCAGTACTTC. The chain uses TRBV7-9 and TRBJ2-7, with D uncertain. The CDR3 spans 16 residues. Germline V gene data show CDR1 as SEHNR and CDR2 as FQNEAQ (reference sequence). With 6 bases removed from V and 2 bases from J, the gap between germline ends came to 20 bases.

The V and J genes are TRBV18 and TRBJ2-7, with 13 bases identical to TRBD2. Germline V gives CDR1 KGHSH, CDR2 LQKENI. CDR3 length: 16 amino acids. V was pared by 6 bases and J by 0 bases, with 5 bases of the junction left unmatched. CDR3 in amino acids: CASSARLAGGSYEQYF. The CDR3 DNA reads TGTGCCAGCTCTGCCCGACTAGCGGGGGGCTCCTACGAGCAGTACTTC. The complete variable domain, with remaining parts taken from reference TRBV18 and TRBJ2-7, reads NAGVMQNPRHLVRRRGQEARLRCSPMKGHSHVYWYRQLPEEGLKFMVYLQKENIIDESGMPKERFSAEFPKEGPSILRIQQVVRGDSAAYFCASSARLAGGSYEQYFGPGTRLTVT.

Only a few counts were recorded for this clone. This chain joins TRBV4-2 and TRBJ1-1; D is undetermined. Germline lookup yields CDR1 LGHNA and CDR2 YNFKEQ. This CDR3 comprises 14 residues. Trimming removed 4 bases at V and 3 bases at J, with 12 bases between. The CDR3 sequence: CASSPRQAYTEAFF. Here the CDR3 DNA reads TGTGCCAGCAGCCCCCGCCAGGCTTACACTGAAGCTTTCTTT.